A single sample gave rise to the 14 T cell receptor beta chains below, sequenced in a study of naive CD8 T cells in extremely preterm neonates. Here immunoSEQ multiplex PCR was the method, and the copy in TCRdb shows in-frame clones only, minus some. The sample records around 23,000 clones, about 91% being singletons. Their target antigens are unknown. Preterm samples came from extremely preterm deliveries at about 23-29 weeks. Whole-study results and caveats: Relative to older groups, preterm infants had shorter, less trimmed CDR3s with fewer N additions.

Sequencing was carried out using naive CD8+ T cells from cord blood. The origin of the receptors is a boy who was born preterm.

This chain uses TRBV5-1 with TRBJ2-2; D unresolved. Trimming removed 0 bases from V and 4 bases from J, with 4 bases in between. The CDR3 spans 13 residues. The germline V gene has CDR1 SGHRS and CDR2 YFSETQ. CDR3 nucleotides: TGCGCCAGCAGCTTGGCTAGCACCGGGGAGCTGTTTTTT. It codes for CASSLASTGELFF.

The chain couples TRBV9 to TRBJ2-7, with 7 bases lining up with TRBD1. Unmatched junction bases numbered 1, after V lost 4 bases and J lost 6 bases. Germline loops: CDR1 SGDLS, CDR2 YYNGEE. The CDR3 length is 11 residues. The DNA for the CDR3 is TGTGCCAGCAGCACAGGGGTCGAGCAGTACTTC. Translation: CASSTGVEQYF. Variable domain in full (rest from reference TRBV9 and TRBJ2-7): DSGVTQTPKHLITATGQRVTLRCSPRSGDLSVYWYQQSLDQGLQFLIQYYNGEERAKGNILERFSAQQFPDLHSELNLSSLELGDSALYFCASSTGVEQYFGPGTRLTVT.

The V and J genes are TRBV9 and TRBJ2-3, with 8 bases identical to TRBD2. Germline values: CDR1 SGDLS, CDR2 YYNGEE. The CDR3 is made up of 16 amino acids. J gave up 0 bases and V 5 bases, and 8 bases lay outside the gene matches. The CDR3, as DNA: TGTGCCAGCAGTGCACCCGGGGGGGCTAGCACAGATACGCAGTATTTT. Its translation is CASSAPGGASTDTQYF.

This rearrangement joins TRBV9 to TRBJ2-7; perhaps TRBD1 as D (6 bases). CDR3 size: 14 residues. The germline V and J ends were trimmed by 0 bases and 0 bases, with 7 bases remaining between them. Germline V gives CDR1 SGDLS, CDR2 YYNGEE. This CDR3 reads CASSVGTVSYEQYF. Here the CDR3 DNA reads TGTGCCAGCAGCGTAGGGACAGTCTCCTACGAGCAGTACTTC.

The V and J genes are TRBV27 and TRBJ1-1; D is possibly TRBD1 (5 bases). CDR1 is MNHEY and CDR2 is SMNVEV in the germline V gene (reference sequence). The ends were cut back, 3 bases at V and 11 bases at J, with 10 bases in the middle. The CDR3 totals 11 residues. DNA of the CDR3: TGTGCCAGCAGTTTTCAGGGATGGGCTTTCTTT. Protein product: CASSFQGWAFF.

The CDR3 region has the DNA TGTGCCAGAAGCTTGGAGTACTTC. Encoded protein: CARSLEYF. The J gene is TRBJ2-7, the V gene TRBV5-3; no firm D call. TRBV5-3 is marked as an open reading frame, function uncertain. The CDR3 spans 8 residues. The germline V and J ends were trimmed by 0 bases and 11 bases, with 0 bases remaining between them.

The CDR3 loop reads CASSYSSGETQYF. The CDR3, as DNA: TGTGCCAGCAGTTACTCTAGCGGGGAGACCCAGTACTTC. This rearrangement joins TRBV6-5 to TRBJ2-5; TRBD2 matches 7 bases. Germline CDR1 and CDR2: MNHEY and SVGAGI. V lost 0 bases to trimming and J lost 5 bases; unmatched junction nucleotides: 0. This CDR3 spans 13 amino acids.

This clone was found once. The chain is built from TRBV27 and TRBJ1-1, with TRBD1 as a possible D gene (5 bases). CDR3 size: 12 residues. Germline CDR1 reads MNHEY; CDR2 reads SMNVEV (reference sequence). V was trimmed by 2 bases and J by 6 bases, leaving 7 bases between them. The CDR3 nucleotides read TGTGCCAGCAGTTTACAGGGATCTGAAGCTTTCTTT. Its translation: CASSLQGSEAFF.

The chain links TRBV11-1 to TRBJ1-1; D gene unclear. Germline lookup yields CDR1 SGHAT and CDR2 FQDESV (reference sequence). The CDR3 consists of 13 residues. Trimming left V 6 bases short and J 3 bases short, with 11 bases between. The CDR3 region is CASRPHDYTEAFF. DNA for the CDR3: TGTGCCAGCAGACCCCACGACTACACTGAAGCTTTCTTT.

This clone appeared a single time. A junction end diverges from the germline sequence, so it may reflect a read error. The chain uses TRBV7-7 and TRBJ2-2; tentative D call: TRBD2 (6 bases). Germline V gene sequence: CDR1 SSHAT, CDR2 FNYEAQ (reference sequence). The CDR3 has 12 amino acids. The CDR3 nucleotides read TGTGCTAGCAGCCGACTAGCCGGGGAGCTGTTTTTT. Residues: CASSRLAGELFF.

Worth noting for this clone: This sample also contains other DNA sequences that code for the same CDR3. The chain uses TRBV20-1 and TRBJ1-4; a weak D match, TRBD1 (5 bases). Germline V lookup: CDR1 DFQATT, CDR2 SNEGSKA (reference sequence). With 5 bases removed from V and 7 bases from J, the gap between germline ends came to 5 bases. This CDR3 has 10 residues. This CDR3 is CSAQGEKLFF. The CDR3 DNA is TGCAGTGCTCAGGGTGAAAAACTGTTTTTT.

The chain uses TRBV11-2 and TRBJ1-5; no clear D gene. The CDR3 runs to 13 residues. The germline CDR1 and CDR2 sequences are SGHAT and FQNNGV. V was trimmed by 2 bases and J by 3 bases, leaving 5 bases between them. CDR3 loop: CASSLTNNQPQHF. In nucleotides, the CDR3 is TGTGCCAGCAGCTTAACAAACAATCAGCCCCAGCATTTT.

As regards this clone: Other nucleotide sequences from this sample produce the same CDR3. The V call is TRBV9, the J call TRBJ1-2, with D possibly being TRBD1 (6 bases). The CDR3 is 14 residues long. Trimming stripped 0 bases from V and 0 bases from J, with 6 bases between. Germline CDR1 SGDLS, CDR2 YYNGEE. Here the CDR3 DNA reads TGTGCCAGCAGCGTAGCAGGGGCTAACTATGGCTACACCTTC. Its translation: CASSVAGANYGYTF.

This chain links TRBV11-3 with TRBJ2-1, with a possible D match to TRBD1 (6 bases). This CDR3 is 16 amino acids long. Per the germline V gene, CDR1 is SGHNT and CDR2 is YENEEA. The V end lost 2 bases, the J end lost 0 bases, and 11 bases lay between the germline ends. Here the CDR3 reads CASSLSGHSSYNEQFF. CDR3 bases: TGTGCCAGCAGCTTATCGGGACATAGCTCCTACAATGAGCAGTTCTTC. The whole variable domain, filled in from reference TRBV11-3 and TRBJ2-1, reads EAGVVQSPRYKIIEKKQPVAFWCNPISGHNTLYWYLQNLGQGPELLIRYENEEAVDDSQLPKDRFSAERLKGVDSTLKIQPAELGDSAVYLCASSLSGHSSYNEQFFGPGTRLTVL.